This record looks at one T cell receptor beta chain sequence and its context. Its antigen remains unidentified. Trimming cost V 3 bases and J 0 bases, with 9 bases left between them. Germline V gene sequence: CDR1 SGHTA, CDR2 FQGTGA. The CDR3 has 14 amino acids. The data belong to a study of CD8+ T cells in alopecia areata. In the study overall: Tofacitinib ran for 6 to 18 months before 6 months off drug. The study, taken as a whole, reports: Scalp lesions, especially in alopecia totalis/universalis, had higher clonality than normal scalp. Scalp samples also yield sequences from resident alphabeta T cells of normal skin.

Extracted RNA was reverse transcribed, and the resulting cDNA served as sequencing template. The repertoire was sequenced with immunoSEQ multiplex PCR; TCRdb's copy has only in-frame clones and lacks some. The sample contains about 210,000 clones, about three fifths of which appear only once. Treatment denoted: oral pan-JAK inhibitor, 5-10 mg twice daily. The gene calls are TRBV7-3 and TRBJ2-7; D remains ambiguous. Sequenced material: CD4+ T cells sorted from blood, taken at week 4, from a patient treated with tofacitinib. The sequence was obtained from a human donor with alopecia areata. The CDR3 DNA reads as TGTGCCAGCAGCTTGATGGTTAGCTCCTACGAGCAGTACTTC. Translation gives CASSLMVSSYEQYF.